This TCR beta chain was recorded in a study of T cell repertoires in cytomegalovirus infection. The wider study: Selection of CMV epitopes for the study included recently identified HLA-C-restricted and well-studied HLA-B-restricted ones. A matching HLA type, together with CMV infection, was signaled by public TCR beta signatures.

In this sample, this clonotype turned up a few times. The antigen is not known. TCRdb reprocessed the reads with MiXCR, giving one entry per CDR3 protein. Counted here are roughly 500,000 distinct CDR3 sequences, 30% to 35% occurring once; the ten biggest clones make up about a sixth. The J segment lost 5 bases and the V segment lost 5 bases, leaving 11 bases of the junction unmatched. This CDR3 is 16 amino acids long. In germline, CDR1 is SGHVS, CDR2 FQNEAQ. Material: cultured PBMCs, obtained from culture after CMV antigen stimulation. The genes are TRBV7-8 and TRBJ2-5; 10 positions match TRBD1. The receptor comes from a human donor in good health (CMV status not recorded). Some clones in this sample may be carry-over from other donors' samples. The CDR3 here is CASSPRDRGLVETQYF. In DNA, the CDR3 is TGTGCCAGCAGCCCCCGGGACAGGGGTTTGGTGGAGACCCAGTACTTC.